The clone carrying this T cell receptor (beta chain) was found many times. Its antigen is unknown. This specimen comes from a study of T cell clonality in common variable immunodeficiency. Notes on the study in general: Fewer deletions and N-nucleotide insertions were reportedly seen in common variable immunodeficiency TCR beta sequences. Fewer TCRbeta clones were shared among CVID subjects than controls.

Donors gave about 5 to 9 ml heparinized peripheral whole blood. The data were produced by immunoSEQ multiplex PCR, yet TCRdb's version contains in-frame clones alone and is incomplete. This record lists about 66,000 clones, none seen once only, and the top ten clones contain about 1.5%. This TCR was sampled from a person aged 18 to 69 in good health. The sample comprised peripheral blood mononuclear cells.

The sequenced part of the CDR3 DNA is TGTGCCAGCAGCCCTCCGTTGGTAGCGGGGGAGGCAGATACG. Its translation: CASSPPLVAGEADT. The entire CDR3 protein reads CASSPPLVAGEADTQYF. This chain joins TRBV7-6 and TRBJ2-3; TRBD2 agrees at 9 bases. The CDR3 extends 3 residues past the end of the read, so its final part is completed from the germline J gene. The CDR3 is made up of 17 amino acids. The V gene's germline CDR1 is SGHVS and CDR2 FNYEAQ. J gave up 4 bases and V 5 bases, and 13 bases lay outside the gene matches.